The subject of this entry is one T cell receptor beta chain. Vbeta (60) and Jbeta (13) primers were used in the PCR. This table comes from immunoSEQ multiplex PCR, and its TCRdb copy is limited to in-frame clones, with some not included. The sample records roughly 150,000 clones, 84% being singletons. These data come from a study of cytomegalovirus exposure and HLA in healthy donors. With 3 bases removed from V and 3 bases from J, the gap between germline ends came to 13 bases. This CDR3 is 14 amino acids long. The V gene's germline CDR1 is SGHRS and CDR2 YFSETQ. The clonotype was recovered from a man aged 25 to 40 in good health and CMV-seronegative. The source material was PBMCs. V is TRBV5-1 and J is TRBJ2-7; possibly TRBD2 for D (6 bases). The CDR3 coding sequence is TGCGCCAGCAGCTACGACGGGGGTAGCTACGAGCAGTACTTC. It encodes CASSYDGGSYEQYF.